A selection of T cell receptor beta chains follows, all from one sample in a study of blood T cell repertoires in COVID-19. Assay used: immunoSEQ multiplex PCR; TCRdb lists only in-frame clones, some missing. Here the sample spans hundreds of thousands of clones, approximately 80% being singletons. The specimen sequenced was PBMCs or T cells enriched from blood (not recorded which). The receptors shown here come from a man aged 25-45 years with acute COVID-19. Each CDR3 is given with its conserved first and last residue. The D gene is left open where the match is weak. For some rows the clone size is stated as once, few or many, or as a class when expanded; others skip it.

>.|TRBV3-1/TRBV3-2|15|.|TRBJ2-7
CASSPSLARTYEQYF
TGTGCCAGCAGTCCTTCCCTAGCGCGGACCTACGAGCAGTACTTC
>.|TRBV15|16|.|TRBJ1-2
CATSRDWAQTNYGYTF
TGTGCCACCAGCAGAGATTGGGCGCAGACCAACTATGGCTACACCTTC
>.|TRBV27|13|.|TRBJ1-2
CASSPQGYYGYTF
TGTGCCAGCAGTCCTCAGGGATACTATGGCTACACCTTC
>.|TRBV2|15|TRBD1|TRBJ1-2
CASSERDSPNYGYTF
TGTGCCAGCAGTGAGAGGGACAGCCCTAACTATGGCTACACCTTC
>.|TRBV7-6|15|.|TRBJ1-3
CASTRGSDSGNTIYF
TGTGCCAGCACCCGAGGGTCTGACTCTGGAAACACCATATATTTT
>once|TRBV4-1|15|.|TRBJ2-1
CASSQALVGVYEQFF
TGCGCCAGCAGCCAAGCGCTCGTCGGGGTTTATGAGCAGTTCTTC
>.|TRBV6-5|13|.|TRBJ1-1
CASRKYSKTEAFF
TGTGCCAGCAGGAAATACTCAAAAACTGAAGCTTTCTTT
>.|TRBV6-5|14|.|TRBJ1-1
CASRQQGDRTEAFF
TGTGCCAGCAGGCAACAGGGAGATAGAACTGAAGCTTTCTTT
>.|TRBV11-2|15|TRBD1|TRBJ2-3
CASSSGQGDTDTQYF
TGTGCCAGCAGCTCCGGACAGGGTGATACAGATACGCAGTATTTT
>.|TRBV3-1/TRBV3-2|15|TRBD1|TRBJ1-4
CASSLSQGLNEKLFF
TGTGCCAGCAGCCTGTCACAGGGGCTGAATGAAAAACTGTTTTTT
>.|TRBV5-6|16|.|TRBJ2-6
CASSLYRLSGANVLTF
TGTGCCAGCAGCTTGTACAGGCTCTCTGGGGCCAACGTCCTGACTTTC
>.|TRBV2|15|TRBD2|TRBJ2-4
CASSVLGTSGNIQYF
TGTGCCAGCAGTGTATTAGGGACTAGCGGGAACATTCAGTACTTC
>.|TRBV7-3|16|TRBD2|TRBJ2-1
CASRSTLAGGLNEQFF
TGTGCCAGCAGGTCTACACTAGCGGGGGGACTCAATGAGCAGTTCTTC
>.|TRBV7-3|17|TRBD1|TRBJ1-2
CASSLRPSDRGGYGYTF
TGTGCCAGCAGCTTAAGGCCCTCGGACAGGGGAGGCTATGGCTACACCTTC
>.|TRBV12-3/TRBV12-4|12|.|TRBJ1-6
CASWTDNSPLHF
TGTGCCAGTTGGACAGATAATTCACCCCTCCACTTT
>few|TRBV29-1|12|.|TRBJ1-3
CSVRGGGNTIYF
TGCAGCGTCCGAGGGGGAGGAAACACCATATATTTT
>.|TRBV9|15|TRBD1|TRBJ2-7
CASSPGQGGTYEQYF
TGTGCCAGCAGCCCGGGACAGGGGGGTACCTACGAGCAGTACTTC
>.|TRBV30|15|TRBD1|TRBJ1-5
CAWSRGQGTDQPQHF
TGTGCCTGGAGTCGGGGACAGGGTACAGATCAGCCCCAGCATTTT
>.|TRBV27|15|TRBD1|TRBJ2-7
CASSLSPGGTYEQYF
TGTGCCAGCAGTTTATCCCCAGGGGGAACCTACGAGCAGTACTTC
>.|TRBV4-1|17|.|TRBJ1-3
CASSQAHRVGGSDTIYF
TGCGCCAGCAGCCAAGCTCATAGAGTGGGAGGGTCGGACACCATATATTTT
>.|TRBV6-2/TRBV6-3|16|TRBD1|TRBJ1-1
CASSSHDRAAGTEAFF
TGTGCCAGCAGTTCGCACGACAGGGCGGCGGGAACTGAAGCTTTCTTT
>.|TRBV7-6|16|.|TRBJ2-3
CASSLGTASKGDTQYF
TGTGCCAGCAGCTTAGGGACAGCTTCTAAGGGAGATACGCAGTATTTT
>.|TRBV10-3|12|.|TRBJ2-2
CACSGVDGELFF
TGTGCCTGCTCAGGGGTGGACGGGGAGCTGTTTTTT
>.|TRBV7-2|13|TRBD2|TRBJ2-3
CASSFDSGGLQYF
TGTGCCAGCAGCTTCGATAGCGGGGGCCTGCAGTATTTT
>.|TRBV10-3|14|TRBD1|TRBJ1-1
CAISEHGTGTEAFF
TGTGCCATCAGTGAGCACGGGACAGGGACTGAAGCTTTCTTT
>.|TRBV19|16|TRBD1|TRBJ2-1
CASSTQGTGNYNEQFF
TGTGCCAGTAGTACGCAAGGGACAGGGAATTACAATGAGCAGTTCTTC
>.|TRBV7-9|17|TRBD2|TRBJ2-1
CASSGGSGGSSYNEQFF
TGTGCCAGCAGCGGAGGCTCCGGGGGGAGCTCCTACAATGAGCAGTTCTTC
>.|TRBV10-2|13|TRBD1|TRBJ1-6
CASIDRANSPLHF
TGCGCCAGCATCGACAGGGCCAATTCACCCCTCCACTTT
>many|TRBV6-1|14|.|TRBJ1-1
CASSEGRWNTEAFF
TGTGCCAGCAGTGAAGGGAGATGGAACACTGAAGCTTTCTTT
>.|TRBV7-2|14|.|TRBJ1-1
CASSLVSGRTEAFF
TGTGCCAGCAGCTTAGTTTCAGGGAGGACTGAAGCTTTCTTT
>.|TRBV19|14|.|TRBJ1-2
CASSVGQFNYGYTF
TGTGCCAGTAGTGTAGGACAGTTTAACTATGGCTACACCTTC
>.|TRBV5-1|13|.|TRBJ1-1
CASSLKGADEAFF
TGCGCCAGCAGCTTAAAAGGGGCGGATGAAGCTTTCTTT
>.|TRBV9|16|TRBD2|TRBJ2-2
CASSVRAGGGTGELFF
TGTGCCAGCAGCGTACGAGCGGGGGGTGGAACCGGGGAGCTGTTTTTT
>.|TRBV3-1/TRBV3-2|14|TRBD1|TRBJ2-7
CASSQGGQGGEQYF
TGTGCCAGCAGCCAAGGAGGACAGGGCGGCGAGCAGTACTTC
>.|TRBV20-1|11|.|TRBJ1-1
CSARGGIEAFF
TGCAGTGCTAGAGGTGGCATTGAAGCTTTCTTT
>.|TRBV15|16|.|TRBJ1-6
CATSRDHSGPNSPLHF
TGTGCCACCAGCAGAGATCATTCAGGCCCCAATTCACCCCTCCACTTT
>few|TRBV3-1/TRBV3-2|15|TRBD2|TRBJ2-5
CASSQLGTIQETQYF
TGTGCCAGCAGCCAACTCGGGACTATCCAAGAGACCCAGTACTTC
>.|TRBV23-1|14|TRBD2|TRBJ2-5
CASSHSGGAETQYF
TGCGCCAGCAGTCATAGCGGGGGGGCCGAGACCCAGTACTTC
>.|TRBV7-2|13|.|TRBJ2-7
CASSSRTAYEQYF
TGTGCCAGCAGCTCTAGGACAGCCTACGAGCAGTACTTC
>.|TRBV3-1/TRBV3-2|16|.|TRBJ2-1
CASSQSLSGSYNEQFF
TGTGCCAGCAGCCAAAGTTTGTCAGGAAGTTACAATGAGCAGTTCTTC
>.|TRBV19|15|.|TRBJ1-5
CASSIVQYSNQPQHF
TGTGCCAGTAGTATAGTACAGTATAGCAATCAGCCCCAGCATTTT
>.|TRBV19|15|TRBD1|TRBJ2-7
CASSIDWTGSYEQYF
TGTGCCAGTAGTATAGATTGGACAGGGAGCTACGAGCAGTACTTC
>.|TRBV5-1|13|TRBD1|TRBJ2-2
CASSSTGQRELFF
TGCGCCAGCAGCTCAACGGGACAGCGGGAGCTGTTTTTT
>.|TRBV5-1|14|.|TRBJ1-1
CASSWEGRKTEAFF
TGCGCCAGCAGCTGGGAGGGGCGCAAAACTGAAGCTTTCTTT
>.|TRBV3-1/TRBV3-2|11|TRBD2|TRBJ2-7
CASGDYYEQYF
TGTGCCAGCGGGGACTACTACGAGCAGTACTTC
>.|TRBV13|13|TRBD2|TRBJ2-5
CASSLTGGETQYF
TGTGCCAGCAGCTTAACGGGGGGAGAGACCCAGTACTTC
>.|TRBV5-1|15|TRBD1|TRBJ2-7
CASSLGQGALYEQYF
TGCGCCAGCAGCTTGGGCCAGGGGGCTCTCTACGAGCAGTACTTC
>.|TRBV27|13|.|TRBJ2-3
CASSSRRSDTQYF
TGTGCCAGCAGTTCCCGCAGGTCAGATACGCAGTATTTT
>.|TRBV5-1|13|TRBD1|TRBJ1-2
CASSPDRSWGYTF
TGCGCCAGCAGCCCGGACAGGTCTTGGGGCTACACCTTC
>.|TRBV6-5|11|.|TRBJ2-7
CASIDSGEQYF
TGTGCCAGCATCGACTCCGGCGAGCAGTACTTC